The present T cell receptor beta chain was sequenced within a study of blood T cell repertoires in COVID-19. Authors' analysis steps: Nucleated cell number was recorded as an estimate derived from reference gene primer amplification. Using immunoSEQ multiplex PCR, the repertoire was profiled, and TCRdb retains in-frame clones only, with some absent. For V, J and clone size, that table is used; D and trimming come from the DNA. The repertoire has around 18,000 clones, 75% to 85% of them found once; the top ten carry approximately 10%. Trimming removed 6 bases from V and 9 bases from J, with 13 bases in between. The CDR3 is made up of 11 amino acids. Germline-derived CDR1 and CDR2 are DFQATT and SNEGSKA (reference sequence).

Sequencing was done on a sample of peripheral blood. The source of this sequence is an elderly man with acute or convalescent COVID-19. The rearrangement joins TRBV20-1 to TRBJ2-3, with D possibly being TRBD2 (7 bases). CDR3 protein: CSAGRGGTQYF. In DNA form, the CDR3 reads TGCAGTGCGGGAAGGGGGGGAACGCAGTATTTT.